The 28 T cell receptor beta chains below come from one sample, sequenced in a study of T cell responses to AZD1222 COVID-19 vaccine (dated by TCRdb to the early 2020s). The sample's time point label, in plain terms: baseline before first vaccination. Libraries were constructed by the immunoSEQ multiplex PCR assay. This immuneACCESS table, as held by TCRdb, lists in-frame sequences with V and J called but not all clones. Of the missing ones, under half trace to an unresolved V gene in checked studies; the others have no known cause. This sample gives 100,000 to 150,000 clones in total; just over 90% of them show up just once. Clones ranked in the top ten supply about 7.1% of the sample. Sequenced material: peripheral blood, taken on day 0 of AZD1222 vaccination. The receptors derive from an adult in good health.

The chain combines TRBV2 with TRBJ1-2; D is ambiguous. The V and J ends lost 2 bases and 5 bases respectively, with 12 bases between them. CDR1 is SNHLY and CDR2 is FYNNEI in the germline V gene. This CDR3 has 14 residues. The CDR3 here is CASSERASSYGYTF. The CDR3 DNA follows: TGTGCCAGCAGTGAAAGGGCCAGCTCTTATGGCTACACCTTC.

This clone has a single count. CDR3 nucleotide sequence: TGCGCCAGCAGCCCACCCGAGACTAACTCCGAGCAGTACTTC. Its protein is CASSPPETNSEQYF. The gene calls are TRBV5-1 and TRBJ2-7; D might be TRBD2 (5 bases). Germline CDR1 is SGHRS and CDR2 is YFSETQ. Trimming left V 4 bases short and J 6 bases short, with 17 bases between. This CDR3 is 14 amino acids long.

The chain carries TRBV5-1 and TRBJ1-1, with TRBD1 as a possible D gene (5 bases). The CDR3 is made up of 13 amino acids. CDR1 SGHRS and CDR2 YFSETQ come from the germline V gene. V lost 3 bases to trimming and J lost 1 base, with 7 bases between them. CDR3 region: CASSWGRNTEAFF. The CDR3 DNA is TGCGCCAGCAGCTGGGGACGGAACACTGAAGCTTTCTTT.

The chain joins TRBV28 to TRBJ1-5; D is perhaps TRBD1 (5 bases). CDR3 length: 15 residues. Per the germline V gene, CDR1 is MDHEN and CDR2 is SYDVKM. Trimming took 4 bases from V and 2 from J, leaving 12 bases between them. The CDR3 DNA reads TGTGCCAGCAGTTCCGAGGGACGGGGCAATCAGCCCCAGCATTTT. Protein sequence: CASSSEGRGNQPQHF.

This clone was detected only a few times. This sequence joins TRBV27 and TRBJ2-7, with D possibly TRBD2 on 5 matching bases. Germline CDR1 MNHEY, CDR2 SMNVEV (reference sequence). The CDR3 has 13 residues. Deletions cut 0 bases from V and 7 bases from J, with 10 bases between. The CDR3 nucleotides read TGTGCCAGCAGTTTATCTCTAGCACGGGAGCAGTACTTC. It specifies CASSLSLAREQYF.

The rearrangement links TRBV30 to TRBJ2-5; D is possibly TRBD1 (6 bases). CDR3 length: 12 amino acids. V lost 4 bases and J lost 4, with 10 bases in between. The V gene's germline CDR1 is GTSNPN and CDR2 SVGIG (reference sequence). The CDR3 loop reads CAWNRRGETQYF. The CDR3 DNA follows: TGTGCCTGGAACCGCAGGGGAGAGACCCAGTACTTC.

The chain has TRBV6-2 or TRBV6-3 and TRBJ2-7; D call uncertain. This CDR3 comprises 14 residues. V was clipped by 2 bases and J by 1 base, with 9 bases between them. Per the germline V gene, CDR1 is MNHEY and CDR2 is SVGEGT. CDR3 DNA: TGTGCCAGCAGTTACCTAGGGATTTCCTACGAGCAGTACTTC. It specifies CASSYLGISYEQYF.

This chain joins TRBV7-8 and TRBJ2-7; 8 positions match TRBD2. This CDR3 comprises 16 residues. Germline V lookup: CDR1 SGHVS, CDR2 FQNEAQ. The V segment lost 2 bases and the J segment 5 bases; nucleotides outside the gene matches: 11. CDR3 protein: CASSLNRGGAGNEQYF. The CDR3, as DNA: TGTGCCAGCAGCTTAAACCGGGGGGGTGCGGGGAACGAGCAGTACTTC.

The chain carries TRBV20-1 and TRBJ1-5; a possible D gene is TRBD1 (6 bases). Germline V gives CDR1 DFQATT, CDR2 SNEGSKA (reference sequence). V was pared by 3 bases and J by 0 bases, with 9 bases between. This CDR3 has 14 amino acids. The CDR3 coding sequence is TGCAGTGCTAGTTACAGGGATAGCAATCAGCCCCAGCATTTT. Its translation: CSASYRDSNQPQHF.

This clone was seen a single time. This chain uses TRBV18 with TRBJ1-2; tentative D call: TRBD1 (6 bases). This CDR3 region has 15 residues. The germline V gene has CDR1 KGHSH and CDR2 LQKENI. V was shortened by 0 bases and J by 10 bases, with 18 bases between the two germline ends. CDR3 region: CASSPPAGAPEAYTF. The CDR3 DNA reads TGTGCCAGCTCACCACCGGCAGGGGCGCCCGAAGCCTACACCTTC.

This rearrangement joins TRBV18 to TRBJ1-1; 8 bases align to TRBD1. V trimming: 5 bases; J trimming: 4 bases; junction bases outside the gene matches: 3. The germline CDR1 and CDR2 sequences are KGHSH and LQKENI. CDR3 length: 13 residues. The CDR3 sequence is CASSRTGPTEAFF. As DNA, the CDR3 is TGTGCCAGCTCAAGGACAGGGCCCACTGAAGCTTTCTTT.

This chain joins TRBV29-1 and TRBJ2-7, with D tentatively TRBD1 (6 bases). Trimming removed 6 bases at V and 5 bases at J, with 17 bases between. The germline V gene has CDR1 SQVTM and CDR2 ANQGSEA. The CDR3 extends over 13 amino acids. The CDR3 DNA is TGCAGCGTCGGGACAAGTAATGATGACGAGCAGTACTTC. Its translation: CSVGTSNDDEQYF.

The chain couples TRBV6-2 or TRBV6-3 to TRBJ1-2; the D is unclear. The CDR3 covers 14 residues. Trimming cost V 0 bases and J 4 bases, with 9 bases left between them. Germline V CDR1 and CDR2: MNHEY, SVGEGT. CDR3 in amino acids: CASSYSQVVYGYTF. As DNA, the CDR3 is TGTGCCAGCAGTTACTCCCAGGTGGTCTATGGCTACACCTTC.

This clone appeared a few times. The chain has TRBV28 and TRBJ1-5; D unclear. The germline V gene encodes CDR1 MDHEN and CDR2 SYDVKM. CDR3 size: 14 residues. Trimming removed 2 bases from V and 1 base from J, with 6 bases in between. This chain's CDR3 is CASSLGGSNQPQHF. CDR3 coding DNA: TGTGCCAGCAGTTTAGGCGGAAGCAATCAGCCCCAGCATTTT.

The chain couples TRBV24-1 to TRBJ1-5; TRBD1 is a possible D gene (5 bases). Looked up from germline, CDR1 is KGHDR and CDR2 is SFDVKD. This CDR3 is 15 amino acids long. V was pared by 3 bases and J by 12 bases, with 20 bases between. As DNA, the CDR3 is TGTGCCACCAGTGATCCCGGACAAGGCGGTCATCTCCAGCATTTT. The encoded protein is CATSDPGQGGHLQHF.

This rearrangement joins TRBV6-2 or TRBV6-3 to TRBJ2-1; 10 bases fit TRBD2. The germline gives CDR1 MNHEY, CDR2 SVGEGT. CDR3 size: 14 residues. Trimming took 5 bases from V and 7 from J; bases not matched to a gene: 5. This chain's CDR3 is CASSPSGGGNEQFF. The CDR3 nucleotides read TGTGCCAGCAGTCCCAGCGGGGGGGGGAATGAGCAGTTCTTC.

The chain recombines TRBV18 with TRBJ1-5; D not resolved. V lost 2 bases and J lost 5, with 7 bases in between. In germline, CDR1 is KGHSH, CDR2 LQKENI. The CDR3 loop spans 13 amino acids. CDR3 sequence (DNA): TGTGCCAGCTCACCAGAGGTGGATCAGCCCCAGCATTTT. Protein sequence: CASSPEVDQPQHF.

The V call is TRBV5-5, the J call TRBJ1-6; 9 positions agree with TRBD1. The germline V gene encodes CDR1 SGHKS and CDR2 YYEKEE (reference sequence). This CDR3 is 16 amino acids long. V lost 4 bases to trimming and J lost 7 bases; unmatched junction nucleotides: 9. The CDR3 nucleotides are TGTGCCAGCAGCATAGGACAGGGGTTGGGCAATTCACCCCTCCACTTT. This gives the protein CASSIGQGLGNSPLHF.

J is TRBJ1-4 and V is TRBV12-5; D is unresolved. Trimming cost V 2 bases and J 0 bases, with 10 bases left between them. CDR1 LGHNT and CDR2 FRNRAP come from the germline V gene. This CDR3 has 16 residues. CDR3: CASGLSQDATNEKLFF. The CDR3 DNA sequence: TGTGCTAGTGGTTTGTCCCAGGACGCAACTAATGAAAAACTGTTTTTT.

The genes are TRBV7-9 and TRBJ2-7; D ambiguous. Trimming cost V 4 bases and J 5 bases, with 15 bases left between them. Germline CDR1 reads SEHNR; CDR2 reads FQNEAQ (reference sequence). The CDR3 is 14 residues long. The CDR3 DNA sequence: TGTGCCAGCAGCTCGAACCAAGGGTTTAACGAGCAGTACTTC. Translated, it gives CASSSNQGFNEQYF.

The V gene is TRBV6-1, the J gene TRBJ2-1; the D is unclear. This CDR3 is 14 amino acids long. The V end was cut by 3 bases, the J end by 14 bases, with 20 bases between. Germline-derived CDR1 and CDR2 are MNHNS and SASEGT. CDR3 nucleotide sequence: TGTGCCAGCAGTGAGGGGTCTACAAACCGTAGCAAGTTCTTC. Translating it yields CASSEGSTNRSKFF.

The chain uses TRBV3-1 (or the pseudogene TRBV3-2) and TRBJ2-6; D remains unclear. The V end lost 4 bases, the J end lost 0 bases, and 7 bases lay between the germline ends. Looked up from germline, CDR1 is LGHDT and CDR2 is YNNKEL (reference sequence). This CDR3 is 15 amino acids long. The DNA for the CDR3 is TGTGCCAGCAGCCCCTGGGGCTCTGGGGCCAACGTCCTGACTTTC. As protein: CASSPWGSGANVLTF.

This clone was seen only once. The CDR3 DNA sequence: TGCGCCAGCAGTATAGGAGGGAGGGGTTCTCAAGAGACCCAGTACTTC. Encoded protein: CASSIGGRGSQETQYF. The V and J genes are TRBV23-1 and TRBJ2-5, with TRBD2 identical over 7 bases. TRBV23-1 is noted as an ORF with a role that remains uncertain. This CDR3 has 16 residues. Trimming took 5 bases from V and 2 from J; bases not matched to a gene: 11.

The gene calls are TRBV30 and TRBJ1-1; D might be TRBD1 (6 bases). The CDR3 runs to 16 residues. V dropped 0 bases and J dropped 0 bases, with 14 bases sitting between them. Per germline, CDR1 GTSNPN and CDR2 SVGIG (reference sequence). CDR3 DNA: TGTGCCTGGAGTGTAGGGGGGAATCCCATGAACACTGAAGCTTTCTTT. This translates into CAWSVGGNPMNTEAFF.

V gene TRBV11-3 combines with J gene TRBJ2-3, with a possible D match to TRBD2 (7 bases). V was shortened by 3 bases and J by 1 base, with 11 bases between the two germline ends. Germline CDR1 is SGHNT and CDR2 is YENEEA. This CDR3 contains 15 residues. The CDR3 nucleotides read TGTGCCAGCAGCTTGCGGGGGCTGGGCACAGATACGCAGTATTTT. The encoded protein is CASSLRGLGTDTQYF. Filled out from reference TRBV11-3 and TRBJ2-3, the complete variable domain reads EAGVVQSPRYKIIEKKQPVAFWCNPISGHNTLYWYLQNLGQGPELLIRYENEEAVDDSQLPKDRFSAERLKGVDSTLKIQPAELGDSAVYLCASSLRGLGTDTQYFGPGTRLTVL.

The rearrangement joins TRBV28 to TRBJ1-6; D gene ambiguous. Germline loops: CDR1 MDHEN, CDR2 SYDVKM. V was pared by 3 bases and J by 5 bases, with 11 bases between. This CDR3 contains 15 residues. Here the CDR3 DNA reads TGTGCCAGCAGTTTGGGGAGGGCCCATAATTCACCCCTCCACTTT. It encodes CASSLGRAHNSPLHF.

A single count supports this clone. The CDR3 nucleotides read TGTGCCAGCAGCGTAGCGGGGAGTGCTGAAGCTTTCTTT. Translating gives CASSVAGSAEAFF. The chain has TRBV9 and TRBJ1-1; no clear D gene. In germline, CDR1 is SGDLS, CDR2 YYNGEE. V lost 0 bases to trimming and J lost 6 bases, with 9 bases between them. The CDR3 is 13 amino acids.

The chain links TRBV19 to TRBJ2-3, with 8 bases matching TRBD2. CDR1 is LNHDA and CDR2 is SQIVND in the germline V gene (reference sequence). After removal of 4 bases from V and 2 bases from J, the junction contained 2 bases not matched to a gene. The CDR3 loop spans 14 amino acids. Here the CDR3 DNA reads TGTGCCAGTAGTACAGCGGGGGACACAGATACGCAGTATTTT. This translates into CASSTAGDTDTQYF.